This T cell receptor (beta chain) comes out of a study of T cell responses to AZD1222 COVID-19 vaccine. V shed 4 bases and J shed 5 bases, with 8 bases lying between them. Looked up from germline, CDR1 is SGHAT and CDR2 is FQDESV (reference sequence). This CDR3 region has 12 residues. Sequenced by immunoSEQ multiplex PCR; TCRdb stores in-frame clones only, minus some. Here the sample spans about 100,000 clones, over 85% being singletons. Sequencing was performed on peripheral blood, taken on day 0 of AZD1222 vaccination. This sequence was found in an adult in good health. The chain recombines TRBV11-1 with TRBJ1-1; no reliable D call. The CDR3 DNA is TGTGCCAGCAGCTCTGGGGAGACTGAAGCTTTCTTT. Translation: CASSSGETEAFF.